This TCR beta chain was captured in a study of T cell repertoires in ileal Crohn's disease. Study overall: M6 samples are neoterminal ileum biopsies from postoperative colonoscopy.

Produced via immunoSEQ multiplex PCR; TCRdb's table is partial and in-frame only. The sample yields roughly 9,200 clones, roughly 85% seen once. Time point here: neoterminal ileum biopsy at postoperative endoscopy, about 6 months after surgery. V dropped 4 bases and J dropped 3; count of bases not matched to a gene: 12. CDR3 length equals 18 residues. The sequenced sample was ileal tissue. The TCR originated in an adult with Crohn's disease. V gene TRBV23-1 combines with J gene TRBJ1-2; 12 nucleotides match TRBD1. TRBV23-1 qualifies as an ORF whose function is uncertain. CDR3 protein: CASSRCAGTGGADYGYTF. The CDR3 DNA is TGCGCCAGCAGTCGATGTGCCGGGACAGGGGGCGCTGACTATGGCTACACCTTC.